The clone carrying this T cell receptor beta chain was seen once. The antigen remains undetermined. This entry belongs to a study of blood T cells in healthy people across ages. Study-wide results and caveats: Older age went with lower TCR beta diversity per million T cells, in a roughly linear way. A greater number of naive CD4+ cells and higher diversity distinguished long-lived donors from aged donors.

Combining a sample-barcoded 5' primer with a J-beta primer mix, a second PCR ran for roughly 6 to 12 cycles. Every cDNA was tagged by a template-switch adaptor with 12 random nucleotides. MiXCR, applied by TCRdb to the 5' RACE reads, yields one record per CDR3 protein. The table records about 670,000 distinct CDR3 sequences, roughly 41% of them present only once. Around 10 milliliters was the volume of peripheral blood drawn from each donor. This TCR derives from a man of 80 years or more in good health. The specimen was blood.

CDR3 region: CASSEGKRQQYF. The CDR3 DNA reads as TGTGCCAGCAGCGAAGGGAAACGTCAGCAGTATTTT. J is TRBJ2-3 and V is TRBV3-1, with D unresolved. The CDR3 sequence is 12 residues long. V lost 5 bases, J lost 11 bases, and 14 bases lay in between. Germline assignment: CDR1 LGHDT and CDR2 YNNKEL (reference sequence).